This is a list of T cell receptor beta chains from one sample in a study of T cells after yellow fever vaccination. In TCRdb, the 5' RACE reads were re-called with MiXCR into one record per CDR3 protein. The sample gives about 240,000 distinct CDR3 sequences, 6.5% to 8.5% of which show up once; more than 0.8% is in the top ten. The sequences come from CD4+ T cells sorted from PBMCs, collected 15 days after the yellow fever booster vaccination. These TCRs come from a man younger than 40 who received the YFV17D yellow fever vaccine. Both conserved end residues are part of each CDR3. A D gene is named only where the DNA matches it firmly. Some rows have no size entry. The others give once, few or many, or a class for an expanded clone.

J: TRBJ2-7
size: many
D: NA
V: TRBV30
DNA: TGTGCCTGGAGTGTATTTACCAGGACCTACGAGCAGTACTTC
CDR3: CAWSVFTRTYEQYF

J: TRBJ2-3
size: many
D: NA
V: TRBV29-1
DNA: TGCAGCATCAGGACTACCGCTAGCACAGATACGCAGTATTTT
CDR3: CSIRTTASTDTQYF

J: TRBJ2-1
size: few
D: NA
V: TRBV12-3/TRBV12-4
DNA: TGTGCCAGCAGTTTAAATCGGGACACTGAGCAGTTCTTC
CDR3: CASSLNRDTEQFF

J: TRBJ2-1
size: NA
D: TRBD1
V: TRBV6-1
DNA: TGTGCCAGTAAGGACAGGGCGCCCTACAATGAGCAGTTCTTC
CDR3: CASKDRAPYNEQFF

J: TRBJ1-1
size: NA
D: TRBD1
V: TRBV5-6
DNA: TGTGCCAGCAGCCAGGACAGGGGGCGCGGGAACACTGAAGCTTTCTTT
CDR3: CASSQDRGRGNTEAFF

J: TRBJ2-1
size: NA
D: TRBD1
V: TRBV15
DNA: TGTGCCACCAGCAGCCGGGACAGGGCCTACAATGAGCAGTTCTTC
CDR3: CATSSRDRAYNEQFF

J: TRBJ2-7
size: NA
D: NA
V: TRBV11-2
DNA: TGTGCCAGCAGCTTGAACTCGGGACGGCTCTACGAGCAGTACTTC
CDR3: CASSLNSGRLYEQYF

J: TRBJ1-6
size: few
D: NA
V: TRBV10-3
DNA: TGTGCCGTCCGGGACACCGATAATTCACCCCTCCACTTT
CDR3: CAVRDTDNSPLHF

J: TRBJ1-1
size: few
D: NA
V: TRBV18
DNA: TGTGCCAGCTCACCGGGGCAGGGGCTAACTGAAGCTTTCTTT
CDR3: CASSPGQGLTEAFF

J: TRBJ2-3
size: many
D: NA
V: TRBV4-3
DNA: TGCGCCAGCAGCCAAGATCCTTTCAACCCTGTCACAGATACGCAGTATTTT
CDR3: CASSQDPFNPVTDTQYF

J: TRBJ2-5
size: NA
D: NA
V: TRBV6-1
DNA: TGTGCCAGCTGGAAGCGGCCGAGTGAGACCCAGTACTTC
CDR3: CASWKRPSETQYF

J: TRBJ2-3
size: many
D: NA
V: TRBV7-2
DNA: TGTGCCAGCAGCGTCAACACAGATACGCAGTATTTT
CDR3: CASSVNTDTQYF

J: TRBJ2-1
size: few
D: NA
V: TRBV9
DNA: TGTGCCAGCAGCGTAGCCCCATTAATAGGGGATGAGCAGTTCTTC
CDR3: CASSVAPLIGDEQFF

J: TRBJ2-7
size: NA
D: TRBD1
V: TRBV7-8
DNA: TGTGCCAGCAGCCCCACCGTAGACAGGGGCGACGAGCAGTACTTC
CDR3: CASSPTVDRGDEQYF

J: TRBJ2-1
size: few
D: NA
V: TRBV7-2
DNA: TGTGCCAGCAGCTACAGGGTTGAGCAGTTCTTC
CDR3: CASSYRVEQFF

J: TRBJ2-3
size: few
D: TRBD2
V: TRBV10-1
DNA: TGCGCCAGCAGTGCAGGACTAGCGGACACAGATACGCAGTATTTT
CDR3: CASSAGLADTDTQYF

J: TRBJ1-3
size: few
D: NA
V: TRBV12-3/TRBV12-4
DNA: TGTGCCAGCAGTCTTGACGGTATCTCTGGAAACACCATATATTTT
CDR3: CASSLDGISGNTIYF

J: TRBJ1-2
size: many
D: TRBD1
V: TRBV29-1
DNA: TGCAGCGTTGCGGGACAGGCTACGGTCGGCTACACCTTC
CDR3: CSVAGQATVGYTF